A single sample is the source of the 18 T cell receptor beta chains below, sequenced in a study of T cell changes during pregnancy in multiple sclerosis. Repertoires were generated with immunoSEQ multiplex PCR, while TCRdb's copy carries only in-frame clones and drops some. The table shows about 53,000 clones, with approximately 91% occurring only once. Here the sequenced sample was CD4+ T cells from peripheral blood mononuclear cells, taken in the third trimester of pregnancy. These receptors were taken from a female donor with multiple sclerosis, enrolled in a pregnancy study.

V usage is TRBV2 and J usage is TRBJ2-1; D is undetermined. CDR1 is SNHLY and CDR2 is FYNNEI in the germline V gene. V lost 1 base, J lost 2 bases, and 3 bases lay in between. This CDR3 is built from 13 residues. The CDR3, as DNA: TGTGCCAGCAGTGAAGACACCTACAATGAGCAGTTCTTC. Amino acids: CASSEDTYNEQFF.

This chain joins TRBV11-2 and TRBJ2-7; D unclear. The germline V and J ends were trimmed by 3 bases and 2 bases, with 8 bases remaining between them. CDR3 size: 13 residues. The germline V gene has CDR1 SGHAT and CDR2 FQNNGV. DNA of the CDR3: TGTGCCAGCAGCTTGGGCCAGACCTACGAGCAGTACTTC. It specifies CASSLGQTYEQYF.

V gene TRBV2 combines with J gene TRBJ1-1; D not resolved. CDR1 is SNHLY and CDR2 is FYNNEI in the germline V gene. V was shortened by 6 bases and J by 0 bases, with 11 bases between the two germline ends. The CDR3 totals 14 residues. The DNA of the CDR3 is TGTGCCAGCAGGGCACAGAGAATGAACACTGAAGCTTTCTTT. The encoded protein is CASRAQRMNTEAFF.

The chain carries TRBV6-6 and TRBJ1-1; unclear D gene. Germline CDR1 is MNHNY and CDR2 is SVGAGI (reference sequence). The CDR3 extends over 13 amino acids. Trimming left V 6 bases short and J 4 bases short, with 12 bases between. The CDR3 reads CASSSLGVTEAFF. CDR3 bases: TGTGCCAGCAGCTCGTTGGGCGTCACTGAAGCTTTCTTT.

The V call is TRBV6-1, the J call TRBJ1-1; D possibly corresponds to TRBD1 (6 bases). Germline V gene lookup returns CDR1 MNHNS and CDR2 SASEGT. This CDR3 is 14 amino acids long. V was pared by 0 bases and J by 11 bases, with 16 bases between. CDR3 DNA: TGTGCCAGCAGTGAAGCGCCAAGAACCACAGGGGCTTTCTTT. Protein sequence: CASSEAPRTTGAFF.

The chain employs TRBV11-1 and TRBJ2-2; 7 positions agree with TRBD1. Trimming at V came to 3 bases and at J to 3 bases, leaving 1 base not matched to a gene. The CDR3 covers 14 residues. Germline values: CDR1 SGHAT, CDR2 FQDESV (reference sequence). The CDR3 loop reads CASSFTGDTGELFF. The CDR3 DNA reads as TGTGCCAGCAGCTTTACAGGGGACACCGGGGAGCTGTTTTTT. The full variable domain, rest sourced from reference TRBV11-1 and TRBJ2-2, is EAEVAQSPRYKITEKSQAVAFWCDPISGHATLYWYRQILGQGPELLVQFQDESVVDDSQLPKDRFSAERLKGVDSTLKIQPAELGDSAMYLCASSFTGDTGELFFGEGSRLTVL.

This chain links TRBV5-1 with TRBJ2-3, with D perhaps matching TRBD1 (6 bases). V was trimmed by 4 bases and J by 2 bases, leaving 14 bases between them. Germline CDR1 and CDR2: SGHRS and YFSETQ. This CDR3 region has 15 residues. CDR3 nucleotide sequence: TGCGCCAGCAGCACTACAGGGATGGACACAGATACGCAGTATTTT. Its protein product is CASSTTGMDTDTQYF.

This rearrangement joins TRBV11-2 to TRBJ2-3; the D gene is possibly TRBD1 (6 bases). CDR3 length: 14 residues. The V end lost 6 bases, the J end lost 2 bases, and 12 bases lay between the germline ends. Germline loops: CDR1 SGHAT, CDR2 FQNNGV. The DNA of the CDR3 is TGTGCCAGCAGTGAATGGACAGCCACAGATACGCAGTATTTT. It yields the protein CASSEWTATDTQYF.

The rearrangement joins TRBV5-1 to TRBJ2-5, with 7 bases aligning to TRBD1. The V gene end was trimmed by 0 bases and the J gene end by 5 bases; junction bases not matched to a gene: 7. The germline CDR1 and CDR2 sequences are SGHRS and YFSETQ. CDR3 length equals 15 residues. CDR3 coding DNA: TGCGCCAGCAGCTTGGGAGGGGGCGCGGAGGAGACCCAGTACTTC. Its translation is CASSLGGGAEETQYF.

This clone appeared once. The rearrangement uses TRBV4-1 and TRBJ1-1; possibly TRBD1 for D (6 bases). CDR1 and CDR2 (germline): MGHRA, YSYEKL. The CDR3 loop spans 15 amino acids. The V gene lost 2 bases and the J gene lost 4 bases, with 14 bases spanning the gap. In DNA, the CDR3 is TGCGCCAGCAGCCAACAACTACAGGGTCTCACTGAAGCTTTCTTT. This encodes CASSQQLQGLTEAFF.

This chain joins TRBV19 and TRBJ1-4; possibly TRBD1 for D (5 bases). The germline V gene encodes CDR1 LNHDA and CDR2 SQIVND (reference sequence). This CDR3 has 15 residues. V was clipped by 9 bases and J by 4 bases, with 18 bases between them. The CDR3 loop is CASLRVRGNNEKLFF. The CDR3 DNA reads as TGTGCCAGCTTGAGGGTCCGGGGGAATAATGAAAAACTGTTTTTT.

The chain carries TRBV9 and TRBJ1-5; D ambiguous. CDR3 size: 13 residues. In germline, CDR1 is SGDLS, CDR2 YYNGEE. Trimming cost V 5 bases and J 1 base, with 7 bases left between them. The CDR3: CASSRQSNQPQHF. The CDR3 region has the DNA TGTGCCAGCAGTCGTCAGAGCAATCAGCCCCAGCATTTT.

This chain connects TRBV19 to TRBJ1-5, with D maybe TRBD1 (6 bases). The germline V gene encodes CDR1 LNHDA and CDR2 SQIVND (reference sequence). This CDR3 has 14 amino acids. Trimming stripped 9 bases from V and 0 bases from J, with 12 bases between. Here the CDR3 reads CASTGQSSNQPQHF. DNA for the CDR3: TGTGCCAGCACTGGACAGTCTAGCAATCAGCCCCAGCATTTT.

The chain is built from TRBV14 and TRBJ1-3, with a possible D match to TRBD1 (5 bases). Trimming left V 4 bases short and J 3 bases short, with 10 bases between. In germline, CDR1 is SGHDN, CDR2 FVKESK. The CDR3 length is 14 residues. CDR3 amino acids: CASSPRDFGNTIYF. In DNA form, the CDR3 reads TGTGCCAGCAGCCCAAGGGACTTTGGAAACACCATATATTTT.

The chain links TRBV5-8 to TRBJ1-6; 10 bases are shared with TRBD1. Trimming removed 4 bases from V and 4 bases from J; junction bases left unmatched: 5. This CDR3 is built from 16 residues. CDR1 is SGHTS, CDR2 YDEGEE, per germline. As DNA, the CDR3 is TGTGCCAGCAGCGTCGGGACAGGGGCGTATAATTCACCCCTCCACTTT. Translating it yields CASSVGTGAYNSPLHF.

The V and J genes are TRBV7-8 and TRBJ1-6; no clear D gene. Germline V gene sequence: CDR1 SGHVS, CDR2 FQNEAQ. The CDR3 runs to 15 residues. V lost 2 bases and J 6 bases, leaving 11 bases between the germline ends. The CDR3 DNA reads TGTGCCAGCAGCTTAATGGCAGGCGCTAATTCACCCCTCCACTTT. Its translation: CASSLMAGANSPLHF. Using reference TRBV7-8 and TRBJ1-6 for the parts outside the CDR3, the full variable domain is GAGVSQSPRYKVAKRGQDVALRCDPISGHVSLFWYQQALGQGPEFLTYFQNEAQLDKSGLPSDRFFAERPEGSVSTLKIQRTQQEDSAVYLCASSLMAGANSPLHFGNGTRLTVT.

On this clone itself: At one boundary the junction diverges from the germline segment, which might be a read error. This chain joins TRBV7-7 and TRBJ1-1; D not certain. The CDR3 extends over 13 amino acids. In germline, CDR1 is SSHAT, CDR2 FNYEAQ (reference sequence). The CDR3 here is CASSLNAGTEAFF. Written as DNA, the CDR3 is TGTGCTAGCAGTCTCAATGCCGGGACTGAAGCTTTCTTT.

The chain joins TRBV5-1 to TRBJ2-7, with 7 bases aligning to TRBD1. Germline assignment: CDR1 SGHRS and CDR2 YFSETQ. CDR3 length: 15 residues. V shed 0 bases, J shed 2 bases, and the junction held 5 bases outside the gene matches. This chain's CDR3 is CASSLGGDSPYEQYF. Here the CDR3 DNA reads TGCGCCAGCAGCTTGGGTGGGGACAGCCCCTACGAGCAGTACTTC.